This T cell receptor (beta chain) was identified in a study of neurological immune-mediated disorders. This clonotype has a count of ten or more. Its target is not known. Noted time point: longitudinal time-point 3. Each TCR transcript was tagged with a 10-nucleotide random UMI during 5'RACE. A single record per CDR3 protein comes from TCRdb applying MiXCR to the 5' RACE reads. The sample lists some 80,000 distinct CDR3 sequences; approximately 4.6% were seen once. Study-wide findings and caveats: It was the repertoires of 18 of 34 multiple sclerosis patients that phylogenetic grouping placed in one related-CDR3 cluster, which is a possible signature. The level of TCR clonal expansion was highest in patients with HTLV-1-associated myelopathy and lowest in multiple sclerosis, where it fell below the level seen in healthy controls.

J gave up 3 bases and V 6 bases, and 18 bases lay outside the gene matches. Germline assignment: CDR1 DFQATT and CDR2 SNEGSKA (reference sequence). The CDR3 sequence is 17 residues long. V is TRBV20-1 and J is TRBJ2-7; 9 nucleotides line up with TRBD1. Sequencing was carried out using PBMCs. The TCR was taken from a woman aged 55-70 years with multiple sclerosis. The CDR3, as DNA: TGCAGTGCCTTACCCGTTCCCGGGACAGGGAATATCTACGAGCAGTACTTC. It codes for CSALPVPGTGNIYEQYF.